This entry lists 32 T cell receptor beta chains sequenced from one sample in a study of T cell responses to AZD1222 COVID-19 vaccine. Produced via immunoSEQ multiplex PCR; TCRdb's table is partial and in-frame only. This table has just under 90,000 clones, around 88% appearing once. Sample: peripheral blood, taken on day 0 of MenACWY control vaccination. The receptor set was obtained from an adult in good health.

J is TRBJ1-5 and V is TRBV5-6; D unresolved. The CDR3 has 14 residues. The germline V gene encodes CDR1 SGHDT and CDR2 YYEEEE. V was trimmed by 0 bases and J by 4 bases, leaving 8 bases between them. The CDR3: CASSLAVGNQPQHF. Here the CDR3 DNA reads TGTGCCAGCAGCTTGGCCGTGGGGAATCAGCCCCAGCATTTT.

This chain links TRBV5-1 with TRBJ1-4; D is unclear. CDR1 and CDR2 (germline): SGHRS, YFSETQ. This CDR3 is built from 15 residues. V shed 4 bases and J shed 1 base, with 11 bases lying between them. The CDR3 reads CASSVGLQTNEKLFF. The CDR3, as DNA: TGCGCCAGCAGCGTCGGACTTCAAACTAATGAAAAACTGTTTTTT.

The chain carries TRBV4-2 and TRBJ1-2; 11 bases match TRBD1. V dropped 0 bases and J dropped 3; count of bases not matched to a gene: 9. The CDR3 totals 18 residues. In germline, CDR1 is LGHNA, CDR2 YNFKEQ. In nucleotides, the CDR3 is TGTGCCAGCAGCCAAGATCTACGGACAGGGGGCGCCGACTATGGCTACACCTTC. This translates into CASSQDLRTGGADYGYTF.

The V and J genes are TRBV6-4 and TRBJ2-1, with TRBD1 identical over 7 bases. Germline loops: CDR1 MRHNA, CDR2 SNTAGT. Losses at the gene ends were 5 bases for V and 4 bases for J; bases not matched to a gene: 8. CDR3 size: 15 residues. CDR3 protein: CASSSEVGQYNEQFF. CDR3 in DNA: TGTGCCAGCAGTTCTGAGGTGGGACAGTACAATGAGCAGTTCTTC.

This clone came up a few times. This rearrangement joins TRBV9 to TRBJ1-1; perhaps TRBD1 as D (5 bases). This CDR3 comprises 13 residues. The germline gives CDR1 SGDLS, CDR2 YYNGEE. V lost 5 bases, J lost 1 base, and 9 bases lay in between. The DNA of the CDR3 is TGTGCCAGCAGGGGGCCTCAGAACACTGAAGCTTTCTTT. As protein: CASRGPQNTEAFF.

This sequence joins TRBV10-3 and TRBJ1-3; TRBD1 is a possible D gene (5 bases). Trimming left V 0 bases short and J 0 bases short, with 12 bases between. This CDR3 region has 17 residues. Germline CDR1 ENHRY, CDR2 SYGVKD. The CDR3 nucleotides read TGTGCCATCAGTGAGTCGTCGGGGCGAAGCTCTGGAAACACCATATATTTT. Amino acids: CAISESSGRSSGNTIYF.

V usage is TRBV2 and J usage is TRBJ1-6; D unresolved. The CDR3 loop spans 15 amino acids. V was pared by 6 bases and J by 0 bases, with 9 bases between. CDR1 and CDR2 (germline): SNHLY, FYNNEI. CDR3: CASREPSSYNSPLHF. In nucleotides, the CDR3 is TGTGCCAGCAGAGAGCCGAGCTCCTATAATTCACCCCTCCACTTT.

This clone was recorded once. The chain recombines TRBV5-6 with TRBJ2-7; 9 bases are a match to TRBD2. Germline CDR1 is SGHDT and CDR2 is YYEEEE. This CDR3 has 14 residues. Losses at the gene ends were 3 bases for V and 4 bases for J; bases not matched to a gene: 5. The CDR3 sequence: CASSSSGGKYEQYF. The CDR3 DNA reads as TGTGCCAGCAGCTCCAGCGGGGGGAAGTACGAGCAGTACTTC.

This clone turned up a few times. J is TRBJ1-1 and V is TRBV10-3; TRBD1 is a possible D gene (5 bases). Germline V lookup: CDR1 ENHRY, CDR2 SYGVKD. The V and J ends lost 10 bases and 0 bases respectively, with 12 bases between them. The CDR3 has 13 amino acids. CDR3 region: CATGGLMNTEAFF. CDR3 sequence (DNA): TGTGCCACTGGGGGTCTTATGAACACTGAAGCTTTCTTT.

The rearrangement links TRBV27 to TRBJ2-7, with D unresolved. V was clipped by 0 bases and J by 0 bases, with 18 bases between them. The germline CDR1 and CDR2 sequences are MNHEY and SMNVEV (reference sequence). The CDR3 spans 18 residues. The CDR3 DNA sequence: TGTGCCAGCAGTTTATCGCAAGCGTCTCCGCCGACCTCCTACGAGCAGTACTTC. It encodes CASSLSQASPPTSYEQYF.

This chain joins TRBV6-5 and TRBJ1-1, with D possibly matching TRBD1 (6 bases). Trimming shortened V by 9 bases and J by 4 bases, and 12 bases separated the two germline ends. The CDR3 runs 12 residues. Germline V gene sequence: CDR1 MNHEY, CDR2 SVGAGI. The chain's CDR3 is CASHREGTEAFF. The CDR3 coding sequence is TGTGCCAGTCACAGGGAAGGCACTGAAGCTTTCTTT.

The J gene is TRBJ2-7, the V gene TRBV6-1; D remains unclear. Between the trimmed V and J ends, which lost 1 base and 3 bases, there was a span of 10 bases. The CDR3 length is 14 residues. The germline gives CDR1 MNHNS, CDR2 SASEGT. The CDR3 loop is CASSEEPRSYEQYF. CDR3 sequence (DNA): TGTGCCAGCAGTGAAGAGCCCCGAAGCTACGAGCAGTACTTC.

The chain joins TRBV6-5 to TRBJ1-2; D is possibly TRBD1 (5 bases). Between the trimmed V and J ends, which lost 0 bases and 5 bases, there was a span of 16 bases. Germline assignment: CDR1 MNHEY and CDR2 SVGAGI. The CDR3 has 16 amino acids. CDR3 nucleotides: TGTGCCAGCAGTTACTCGGTCGAGGGACGCGTTTATGGCTACACCTTC. Its protein is CASSYSVEGRVYGYTF.

This chain connects TRBV7-9 to TRBJ2-1; D gene ambiguous. Per the germline V gene, CDR1 is SEHNR and CDR2 is FQNEAQ (reference sequence). The CDR3 sequence is 14 residues long. The V end lost 1 base, the J end lost 3 bases, and 7 bases lay between the germline ends. CDR3 sequence reads: CASSLGQDYNEQFF. The DNA for the CDR3 is TGTGCCAGCAGCTTAGGGCAGGACTACAATGAGCAGTTCTTC.

In its sample, this clone is medium-sized. This chain connects TRBV7-2 to TRBJ1-2; D gene uncertain. This CDR3 is built from 14 residues. Trimming removed 2 bases from V and 2 bases from J, with 9 bases in between. Germline loops: CDR1 SGHTA, CDR2 FQGNSA. In DNA form, the CDR3 reads TGTGCCAGCAGCTTAAAAGGGAGGAACTATGGCTACACCTTC. Amino acids: CASSLKGRNYGYTF.

The V gene is TRBV18, the J gene TRBJ1-5, with D possibly being TRBD1 (5 bases). V was shortened by 1 base and J by 1 base, with 8 bases between the two germline ends. The CDR3 has 15 amino acids. From germline, CDR1 is KGHSH and CDR2 LQKENI. CDR3 sequence: CASSPQGKSNQPQHF. The CDR3 DNA sequence: TGTGCCAGCTCACCACAGGGGAAGAGCAATCAGCCCCAGCATTTT.

This chain joins TRBV7-2 and TRBJ1-1; D is unclear. Trimming cost V 3 bases and J 1 base, with 9 bases left between them. Germline V gives CDR1 SGHTA, CDR2 FQGNSA. This CDR3 is 14 amino acids long. CDR3 nucleotide sequence: TGTGCCAGCAGCTTGGGTGCCAGGAACACTGAAGCTTTCTTT. Translated: CASSLGARNTEAFF.

The rearrangement uses TRBV9 and TRBJ1-2; TRBD1 might be the D (6 bases). V was cut by 6 bases and J by 1 base, with 22 bases left in between. The CDR3 covers 17 residues. The germline CDR1 and CDR2 sequences are SGDLS and YYNGEE. CDR3 DNA: TGTGCCAGCACCAAAAGTGAGGGGGAGCAGCATAACTATGGCTACACCTTC. Its translation: CASTKSEGEQHNYGYTF.

The chain has TRBV5-1 and TRBJ1-2, with 9 bases identical to TRBD1. Germline-derived CDR1 and CDR2 are SGHRS and YFSETQ. The CDR3 has 15 amino acids. The ends lost 4 bases at V and 3 bases at J; junction bases unmatched: 7. DNA of the CDR3: TGCGCCAGCAGCGCCTCGGGACAGGGATACTATGGCTACACCTTC. The encoded protein is CASSASGQGYYGYTF.

This clone was recorded once. The rearrangement joins TRBV19 to TRBJ1-2; 8 bases are shared with TRBD1. J lost 4 bases, V lost 5 bases, and 18 bases had no gene match. This CDR3 comprises 18 residues. Germline V gene data show CDR1 as LNHDA and CDR2 as SQIVND (reference sequence). This chain's CDR3 is CASSFRSGQGAPAYGYTF. The CDR3 DNA follows: TGTGCCAGTAGTTTCCGATCAGGGCAGGGGGCTCCCGCCTATGGCTACACCTTC.

The chain carries TRBV5-6 and TRBJ2-3; 8 bases line up with TRBD2. V dropped 4 bases and J dropped 4; count of bases not matched to a gene: 11. The CDR3 sequence is 16 residues long. Germline CDR1 SGHDT, CDR2 YYEEEE. DNA for the CDR3: TGTGCCAGCAGCCCGGGGGGGACCTCCCCCCCAGATACGCAGTATTTT. The encoded protein is CASSPGGTSPPDTQYF.

The chain uses TRBV6-6 and TRBJ2-2; D gene ambiguous. V lost 6 bases and J lost 5, with 7 bases in between. CDR1 MNHNY and CDR2 SVGAGI come from the germline V gene (reference sequence). The CDR3 runs to 12 residues. The CDR3 coding sequence is TGTGCCAGCAGAAGCGAGACCGGGGAGCTGTTTTTT. Encoded protein: CASRSETGELFF.

The chain carries TRBV2 and TRBJ1-2; 11 bases line up with TRBD1. Germline assignment: CDR1 SNHLY and CDR2 FYNNEI. CDR3 length: 18 residues. V lost 7 bases to trimming and J lost 3 bases; unmatched junction nucleotides: 16. The CDR3 nucleotides read TGTGCCAGCAAAAAGGGGACAGGGGGAAGGAGTTCGGACTATGGCTACACCTTC. Its protein product is CASKKGTGGRSSDYGYTF. The whole variable domain, filled in from reference TRBV2 and TRBJ1-2, reads EPEVTQTPSHQVTQMGQEVILRCVPISNHLYFYWYRQILGQKVEFLVSFYNNEISEKSEIFDDQFSVERPDGSNFTLKIRSTKLEDSAMYFCASKKGTGGRSSDYGYTFGSGTRLTVV.

The chain employs TRBV27 and TRBJ2-3, with D perhaps matching TRBD1 or TRBD2 (5 bases each). The V and J ends lost 5 bases and 8 bases respectively, with 17 bases between them. This CDR3 comprises 14 residues. Germline V CDR1 and CDR2: MNHEY, SMNVEV (reference sequence). The CDR3, as DNA: TGTGCCAGCAGTCTCCGGGACGGGCGTACTACGCAGTATTTT. Translating gives CASSLRDGRTTQYF.

The V gene is TRBV6-5, the J gene TRBJ1-5; no clear D. Looked up from germline, CDR1 is MNHEY and CDR2 is SVGAGI. This CDR3 is built from 15 residues. The V gene lost 6 bases and the J gene lost 4 bases, with 16 bases spanning the gap. This CDR3 reads CASRMDAFSNQPQHF. CDR3 DNA: TGTGCCAGCAGGATGGACGCATTCTCAAATCAGCCCCAGCATTTT.

As DNA, the CDR3 is TGTGCCAGCAGCCTAAGACTAGCGGGGATCACAGATACGCAGTATTTT. Amino acid sequence: CASSLRLAGITDTQYF. This chain links TRBV7-2 with TRBJ2-3, with 11 bases lining up with TRBD2. V shed 5 bases, J shed 2 bases, and the junction held 6 bases outside the gene matches. The CDR3 totals 16 residues. Germline V gene data show CDR1 as SGHTA and CDR2 as FQGNSA.

The chain carries TRBV9 and TRBJ2-2; TRBD2 matches at 10 bases. The CDR3 covers 16 residues. Germline-derived CDR1 and CDR2 are SGDLS and YYNGEE. The ends lost 4 bases at V and 1 base at J; junction bases unmatched: 4. This chain's CDR3 is CASSPLAGGNTGELFF. As DNA, the CDR3 is TGTGCCAGCAGCCCCTTAGCGGGGGGGAACACCGGGGAGCTGTTTTTT.

The rearrangement joins TRBV10-3 to TRBJ1-5; unclear D gene. Germline CDR1 is ENHRY and CDR2 is SYGVKD. The CDR3 covers 14 residues. The V and J ends lost 2 bases and 6 bases respectively, with 11 bases between them. Here the CDR3 reads CAISEGREFQPQHF. CDR3 DNA: TGTGCCATCAGTGAGGGGAGGGAGTTTCAGCCCCAGCATTTT.

V is TRBV6-6 and J is TRBJ2-7; 11 bases agree with TRBD2. V trimming: 2 bases; J trimming: 7 bases; junction bases outside the gene matches: 7. Germline V gives CDR1 MNHNY, CDR2 SVGAGI (reference sequence). The CDR3 is 15 residues long. In nucleotides, the CDR3 is TGTGCCAGCAGTTACGATAGCGGGGGGGCCGGAGAGCAGTACTTC. Translation: CASSYDSGGAGEQYF.

The chain carries TRBV5-1 and TRBJ2-1; the match to TRBD2 covers 9 bases. The CDR3 extends over 16 amino acids. Per the germline V gene, CDR1 is SGHRS and CDR2 is YFSETQ. V shed 0 bases and J 6 bases; nucleotides not matched to a gene: 7. The CDR3, as DNA: TGCGCCAGCAGCTTGGGTCCTAGCGGGGCCACCAATGAGCAGTTCTTC. Protein sequence: CASSLGPSGATNEQFF.

V and J are TRBV6-1 and TRBJ1-2; the D is unclear. Germline CDR1 reads MNHNS; CDR2 reads SASEGT. The length of the CDR3 is 12 residues. The V end was cut by 2 bases, the J end by 5 bases, with 6 bases between. The CDR3 coding sequence is TGTGCCAGCAGTGAATCTCTATATGGCTACACCTTC. It specifies CASSESLYGYTF.

The chain joins TRBV9 to TRBJ1-2; 11 bases line up with TRBD1. Germline trimming cut 3 bases from V and 8 bases from J; bases unmatched to any gene: 18. Germline V gene lookup returns CDR1 SGDLS and CDR2 YYNGEE. The CDR3 is made up of 18 amino acids. CDR3 nucleotides: TGTGCCAGCAGCGCGGGGGCGGGACAGGGGGTTCATGCACGAGGCTACACCTTC. Translation: CASSAGAGQGVHARGYTF.